This is a list of T cell receptor beta chains from one sample in a study of T cell changes during pregnancy in multiple sclerosis. Using immunoSEQ multiplex PCR, the repertoire was profiled, and TCRdb retains in-frame clones only, with some absent. The table lists some 140,000 clones, 95% to 98% of them singletons. Source: peripheral blood, taken after pregnancy. These receptors were obtained from a female donor with multiple sclerosis, enrolled in a pregnancy study. CDR3s include the opening cysteine and the closing phenylalanine or tryptophan. The order of the fields is D gene, J gene, clone size, CDR3 length, V gene, CDR3 DNA, CDR3 protein. A D gene is named only where the DNA matches it firmly. Clone size, where shown, is once, few, many, or a class for clones that have expanded.

D gene: -; J gene: TRBJ1-2; clone size: once; CDR3 length: 13; V gene: TRBV5-8; CDR3 DNA: TGTGCCAGCAGCTTGTACAGTTACTATGGCTACACCTTC; CDR3 protein: CASSLYSYYGYTF
D gene: -; J gene: TRBJ2-7; clone size: -; CDR3 length: 15; V gene: TRBV6-1; CDR3 DNA: TGTGCCAGCAGTGAACCGGGGGAGAAACCCTACGAGCAGTACTTC; CDR3 protein: CASSEPGEKPYEQYF
D gene: TRBD2; J gene: TRBJ2-3; clone size: -; CDR3 length: 14; V gene: TRBV9; CDR3 DNA: TGTGCCAGCAGCGCTAGCGGGAGCACAGATACGCAGTATTTT; CDR3 protein: CASSASGSTDTQYF
D gene: TRBD2; J gene: TRBJ2-7; clone size: -; CDR3 length: 16; V gene: TRBV4-2; CDR3 DNA: TGTGCCAGCAGCCAAGAAGGGCCCCGGTGGGGGGGCGAGCAGTACTTC; CDR3 protein: CASSQEGPRWGGEQYF
D gene: -; J gene: TRBJ2-3; clone size: -; CDR3 length: 15; V gene: TRBV5-6; CDR3 DNA: TGTGCCAGCAGACCGGGGTTCCGGGGGACCTATACGCAGTATTTT; CDR3 protein: CASRPGFRGTYTQYF
D gene: -; J gene: TRBJ2-5; clone size: -; CDR3 length: 13; V gene: TRBV30; CDR3 DNA: TGTGCCTGGAGTGCGGGACTCCAAGAGACCCAGTACTTC; CDR3 protein: CAWSAGLQETQYF
D gene: -; J gene: TRBJ2-7; clone size: -; CDR3 length: 16; V gene: TRBV6-4; CDR3 DNA: TGTGCCAGCCCACCAGGACAGAAAAAGATTCCCTACGAGCAGTACTTC; CDR3 protein: CASPPGQKKIPYEQYF
D gene: -; J gene: TRBJ1-5; clone size: -; CDR3 length: 18; V gene: TRBV7-6; CDR3 DNA: TGTGCCAGCAGCCCAAACACCGGGAGAAAATATAGCAATCAGCCCCAGCATTTT; CDR3 protein: CASSPNTGRKYSNQPQHF
D gene: -; J gene: TRBJ2-7; clone size: -; CDR3 length: 15; V gene: TRBV2; CDR3 DNA: TGTGCCAGCAGACTACTCCAGGGGAACCACTACGAGCAGTACTTC; CDR3 protein: CASRLLQGNHYEQYF
D gene: -; J gene: TRBJ2-7; clone size: -; CDR3 length: 13; V gene: TRBV7-7; CDR3 DNA: TGTGCTAGCAGCTTAGCGAAGGGGTACGAGCAGTACTTC; CDR3 protein: CASSLAKGYEQYF
D gene: TRBD1; J gene: TRBJ2-7; clone size: -; CDR3 length: 15; V gene: TRBV6-5; CDR3 DNA: TGTGCCAGCAGTAGATCCGGGACAGGGCTCTACGAGCAGTACTTC; CDR3 protein: CASSRSGTGLYEQYF
D gene: -; J gene: TRBJ2-5; clone size: -; CDR3 length: 13; V gene: TRBV30; CDR3 DNA: TGTGCCTGGAGCCTTGGACATGAAGAGACCCAGTACTTC; CDR3 protein: CAWSLGHEETQYF
D gene: TRBD1; J gene: TRBJ2-6; clone size: -; CDR3 length: 16; V gene: TRBV27; CDR3 DNA: TGTGCCAGCAGTTTGAGACAGGGCTCTGGGGCCAACGTCCTGACTTTC; CDR3 protein: CASSLRQGSGANVLTF
D gene: TRBD2; J gene: TRBJ2-3; clone size: -; CDR3 length: 16; V gene: TRBV7-3; CDR3 DNA: TGTGCCAGCAGCTTATGGTCGGGAGGAGGAACAGATACGCAGTATTTT; CDR3 protein: CASSLWSGGGTDTQYF
D gene: -; J gene: TRBJ2-6; clone size: -; CDR3 length: 19; V gene: TRBV5-1; CDR3 DNA: TGCGCCAGCAGCTTGCCTAGTGGTCTAGGGGATTCTGGGGCCAACGTCCTGACTTTC; CDR3 protein: CASSLPSGLGDSGANVLTF
D gene: -; J gene: TRBJ2-5; clone size: -; CDR3 length: 12; V gene: TRBV28; CDR3 DNA: TGTGCCAGCAGTCCCCAGGTGGAGACCCAGTACTTC; CDR3 protein: CASSPQVETQYF
D gene: -; J gene: TRBJ2-1; clone size: -; CDR3 length: 17; V gene: TRBV4-1; CDR3 DNA: TGCGCCAGCAGCCCCACAAACCCAGCGGAGCCCTACAATGAGCAGTTCTTC; CDR3 protein: CASSPTNPAEPYNEQFF
D gene: TRBD2; J gene: TRBJ2-5; clone size: -; CDR3 length: 15; V gene: TRBV5-4; CDR3 DNA: TGTGCCAGCAGCTTGGGGACTAGCGTCCAAGAGACCCAGTACTTC; CDR3 protein: CASSLGTSVQETQYF
D gene: -; J gene: TRBJ2-6; clone size: -; CDR3 length: 14; V gene: TRBV6-1; CDR3 DNA: TGTGCCAGCATCCGCAGGGCAGGAGCCAACGTCCTGACTTTC; CDR3 protein: CASIRRAGANVLTF
D gene: TRBD1; J gene: TRBJ2-5; clone size: -; CDR3 length: 15; V gene: TRBV6-5; CDR3 DNA: TGTGCCAGCGGTAAAGGGGTTGACAGGGTGGAGACCCAGTACTTC; CDR3 protein: CASGKGVDRVETQYF
D gene: TRBD2; J gene: TRBJ2-1; clone size: -; CDR3 length: 16; V gene: TRBV7-6; CDR3 DNA: TGTGCCAGCAGGGACGGGACTAGCGGCCCCTACAATGAGCAGTTCTTC; CDR3 protein: CASRDGTSGPYNEQFF
D gene: -; J gene: TRBJ1-1; clone size: -; CDR3 length: 16; V gene: TRBV11-2; CDR3 DNA: TGTGCCAGCAGCTTAAATATGTGGGGACAAGGATCTGAAGCTTTCTTT; CDR3 protein: CASSLNMWGQGSEAFF
D gene: TRBD1; J gene: TRBJ2-7; clone size: -; CDR3 length: 14; V gene: TRBV10-3; CDR3 DNA: TGTGCCATCAGACCGGGACAGGGCTCCTACGAGCAGTACTTC; CDR3 protein: CAIRPGQGSYEQYF
D gene: TRBD1; J gene: TRBJ2-7; clone size: -; CDR3 length: 15; V gene: TRBV11-2; CDR3 DNA: TGTGCCAGCAGCTCGAGACAGGGGGGGTTATACGAGCAGTACTTC; CDR3 protein: CASSSRQGGLYEQYF
D gene: TRBD2; J gene: TRBJ2-7; clone size: -; CDR3 length: 18; V gene: TRBV10-3; CDR3 DNA: TGTGCCATCAGTGAACTCGCCTTAATGTCTACTAGCGGGACCGAGCAGTACTTC; CDR3 protein: CAISELALMSTSGTEQYF
D gene: TRBD1; J gene: TRBJ2-1; clone size: -; CDR3 length: 11; V gene: TRBV11-2; CDR3 DNA: TGTGCCAGCAGCCGGACAGGAGAGCAGTTCTTC; CDR3 protein: CASSRTGEQFF